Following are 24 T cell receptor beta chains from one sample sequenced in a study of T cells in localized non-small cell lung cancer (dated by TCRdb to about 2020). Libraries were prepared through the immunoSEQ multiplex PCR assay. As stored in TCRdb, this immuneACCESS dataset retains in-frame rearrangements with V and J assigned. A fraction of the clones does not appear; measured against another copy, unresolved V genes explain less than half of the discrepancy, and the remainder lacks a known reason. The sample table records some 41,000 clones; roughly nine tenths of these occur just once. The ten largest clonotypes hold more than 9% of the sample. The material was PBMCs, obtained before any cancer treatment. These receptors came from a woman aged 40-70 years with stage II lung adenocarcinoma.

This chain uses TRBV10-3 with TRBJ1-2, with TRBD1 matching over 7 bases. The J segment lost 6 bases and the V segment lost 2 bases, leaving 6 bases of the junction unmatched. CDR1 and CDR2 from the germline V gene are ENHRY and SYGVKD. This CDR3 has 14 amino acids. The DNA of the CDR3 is TGTGCCATCAGTGAGGGGACAGTGAGAGATGGCTACACCTTC. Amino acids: CAISEGTVRDGYTF.

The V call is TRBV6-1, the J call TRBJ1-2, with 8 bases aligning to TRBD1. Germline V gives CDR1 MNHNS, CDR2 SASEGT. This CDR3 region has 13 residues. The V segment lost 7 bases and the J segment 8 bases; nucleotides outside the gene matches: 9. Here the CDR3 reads CASTLTGVRGYTF. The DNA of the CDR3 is TGTGCCAGCACCTTGACAGGGGTGAGGGGCTACACCTTC.

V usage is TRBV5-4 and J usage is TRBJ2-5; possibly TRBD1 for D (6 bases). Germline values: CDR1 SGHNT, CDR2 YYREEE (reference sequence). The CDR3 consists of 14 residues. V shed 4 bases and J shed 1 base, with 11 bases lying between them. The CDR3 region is CASSRGQPQETQYF. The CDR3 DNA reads TGTGCCAGCAGCCGCGGACAGCCCCAAGAGACCCAGTACTTC. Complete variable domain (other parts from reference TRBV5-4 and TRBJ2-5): ETGVTQSPTHLIKTRGQQVTLRCSSQSGHNTVSWYQQALGQGPQFIFQYYREEENGRGNFPPRFSGLQFPNYSSELNVNALELDDSALYLCASSRGQPQETQYFGPGTRLLVL.

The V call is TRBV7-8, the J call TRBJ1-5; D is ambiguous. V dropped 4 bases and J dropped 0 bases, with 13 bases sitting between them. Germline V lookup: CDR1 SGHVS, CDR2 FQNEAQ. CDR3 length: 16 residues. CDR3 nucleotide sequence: TGTGCCAGCAGCTCGTGGGCCGAAAATAGCAATCAGCCCCAGCATTTT. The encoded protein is CASSSWAENSNQPQHF.

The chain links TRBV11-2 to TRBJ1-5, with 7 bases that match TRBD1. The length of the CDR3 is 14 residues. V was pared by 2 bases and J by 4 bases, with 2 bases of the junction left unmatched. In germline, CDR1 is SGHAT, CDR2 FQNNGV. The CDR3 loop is CASSLTGANQPQHF. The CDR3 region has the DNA TGTGCCAGCAGCTTAACAGGGGCTAATCAGCCCCAGCATTTT.

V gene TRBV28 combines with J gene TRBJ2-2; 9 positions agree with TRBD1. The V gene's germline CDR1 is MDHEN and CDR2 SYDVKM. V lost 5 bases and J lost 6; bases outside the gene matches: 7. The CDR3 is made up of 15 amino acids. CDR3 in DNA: TGTGCCAGCAGTACAGGGGGCGCGGGGGCCGGGGAGCTGTTTTTT. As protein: CASSTGGAGAGELFF.

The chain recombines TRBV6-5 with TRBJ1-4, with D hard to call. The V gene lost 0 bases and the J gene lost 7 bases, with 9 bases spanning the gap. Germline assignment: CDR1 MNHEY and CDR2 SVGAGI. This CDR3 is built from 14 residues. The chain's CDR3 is CASSYSFRVEKLFF. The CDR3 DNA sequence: TGTGCCAGCAGTTACTCGTTTAGGGTTGAAAAACTGTTTTTT.

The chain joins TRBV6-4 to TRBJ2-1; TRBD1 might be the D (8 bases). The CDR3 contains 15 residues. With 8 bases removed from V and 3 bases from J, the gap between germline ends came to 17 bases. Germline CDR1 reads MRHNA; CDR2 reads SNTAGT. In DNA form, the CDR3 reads TGTGCCAGCGGGGCCACAGGGGGGGTCTACAATGAGCAGTTCTTC. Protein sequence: CASGATGGVYNEQFF.

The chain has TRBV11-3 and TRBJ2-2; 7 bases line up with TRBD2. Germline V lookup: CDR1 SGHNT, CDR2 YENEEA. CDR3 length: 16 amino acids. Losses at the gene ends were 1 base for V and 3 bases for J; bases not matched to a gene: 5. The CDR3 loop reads CASSLVSGAYTGELFF. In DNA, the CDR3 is TGTGCCAGCAGCTTAGTAAGCGGGGCATACACCGGGGAGCTGTTTTTT.

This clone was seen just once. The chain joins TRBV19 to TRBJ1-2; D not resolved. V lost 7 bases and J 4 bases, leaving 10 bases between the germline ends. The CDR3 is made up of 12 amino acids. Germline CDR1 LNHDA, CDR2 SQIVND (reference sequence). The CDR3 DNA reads TGTGCCAGTATGCTCCGGGGCTATGGCTACACCTTC. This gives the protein CASMLRGYGYTF.

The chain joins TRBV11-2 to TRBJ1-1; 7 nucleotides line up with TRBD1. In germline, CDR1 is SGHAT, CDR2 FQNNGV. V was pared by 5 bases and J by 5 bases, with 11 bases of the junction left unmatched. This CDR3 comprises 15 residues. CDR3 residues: CASSPRQGIDTEAFF. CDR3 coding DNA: TGTGCCAGCAGCCCCCGACAGGGAATAGATACTGAAGCTTTCTTT.

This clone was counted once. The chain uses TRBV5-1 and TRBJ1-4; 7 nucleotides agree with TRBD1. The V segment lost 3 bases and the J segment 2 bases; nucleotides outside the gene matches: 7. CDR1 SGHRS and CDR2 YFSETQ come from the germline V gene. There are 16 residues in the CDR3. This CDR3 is CASSSLPGQTNEKLFF. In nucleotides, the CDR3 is TGCGCCAGCAGCTCCCTACCGGGACAGACTAATGAAAAACTGTTTTTT.

The CDR3 DNA reads TGTGCCAGCAGCTTGGGTGGGACAGGAGTCTATGGCTACACCTTC. Encoded protein: CASSLGGTGVYGYTF. The V call is TRBV7-3, the J call TRBJ1-2; 8 nucleotides align to TRBD1. Looked up from germline, CDR1 is SGHTA and CDR2 is FQGTGA. The ends lost 3 bases at V and 4 bases at J; junction bases unmatched: 7. The CDR3 has 15 amino acids. The full variable domain, in which reference TRBV7-3 and TRBJ1-2 provide the parts outside the CDR3, is GAGVSQTPSNKVTEKGKYVELRCDPISGHTALYWYRQSLGQGPEFLIYFQGTGAADDSGLPNDRFFAVRPEGSVSTLKIQRTERGDSAVYLCASSLGGTGVYGYTFGSGTRLTVV.

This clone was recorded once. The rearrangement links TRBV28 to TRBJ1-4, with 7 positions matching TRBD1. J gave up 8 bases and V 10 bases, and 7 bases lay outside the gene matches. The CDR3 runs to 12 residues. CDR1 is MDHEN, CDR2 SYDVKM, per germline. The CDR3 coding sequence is TGTGCCACCTCGACAGGGCGGGAAAAACTGTTTTTT. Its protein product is CATSTGREKLFF.

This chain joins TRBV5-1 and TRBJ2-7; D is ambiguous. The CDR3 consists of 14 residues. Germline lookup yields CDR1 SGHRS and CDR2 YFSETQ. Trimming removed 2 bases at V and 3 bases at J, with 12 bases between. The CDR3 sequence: CASSFHHGDYEQYF. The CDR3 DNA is TGCGCCAGCAGCTTCCATCACGGTGACTACGAGCAGTACTTC.

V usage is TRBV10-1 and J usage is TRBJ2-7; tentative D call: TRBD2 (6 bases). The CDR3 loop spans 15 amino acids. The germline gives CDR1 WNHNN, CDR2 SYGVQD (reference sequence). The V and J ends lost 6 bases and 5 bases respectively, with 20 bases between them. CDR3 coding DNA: TGCGCCAGCAGCCCTGGGACTGTGGGGAGACACGAGCAGTACTTC. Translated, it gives CASSPGTVGRHEQYF.

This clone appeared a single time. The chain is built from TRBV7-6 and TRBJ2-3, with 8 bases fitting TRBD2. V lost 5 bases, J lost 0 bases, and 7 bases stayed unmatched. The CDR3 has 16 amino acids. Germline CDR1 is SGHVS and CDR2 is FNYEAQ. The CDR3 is CASSLQVAGSTDTQYF. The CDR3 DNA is TGTGCCAGCAGCCTCCAGGTAGCGGGAAGCACAGATACGCAGTATTTT.

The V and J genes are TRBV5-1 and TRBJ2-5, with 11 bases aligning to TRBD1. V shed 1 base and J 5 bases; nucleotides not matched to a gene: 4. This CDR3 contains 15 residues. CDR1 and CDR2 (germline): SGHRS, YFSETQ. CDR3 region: CASSLTGQGAETQYF. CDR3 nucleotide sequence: TGCGCCAGCAGCTTGACCGGACAGGGGGCGGAGACCCAGTACTTC.

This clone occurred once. The CDR3 loop reads CSVLERAGEGSNQPQHF. The CDR3 DNA is TGCAGCGTCTTGGAGAGGGCAGGGGAAGGAAGCAATCAGCCCCAGCATTTT. The rearrangement joins TRBV29-1 to TRBJ1-5, with TRBD1 as a possible D gene (6 bases). The CDR3 runs to 17 residues. The germline gives CDR1 SQVTM, CDR2 ANQGSEA. Trimming cost V 6 bases and J 1 base, with 22 bases left between them.

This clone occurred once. CDR3 nucleotide sequence: TGTGCCAGCTCACCACTAGCAGGGGAAGCTAATGAAAAACTGTTTTTT. It codes for CASSPLAGEANEKLFF. The chain joins TRBV18 to TRBJ1-4; TRBD1 is a possible D gene (6 bases). CDR3 length: 16 amino acids. The germline CDR1 and CDR2 sequences are KGHSH and LQKENI. V was cut by 1 base and J by 3 bases, with 12 bases left in between.

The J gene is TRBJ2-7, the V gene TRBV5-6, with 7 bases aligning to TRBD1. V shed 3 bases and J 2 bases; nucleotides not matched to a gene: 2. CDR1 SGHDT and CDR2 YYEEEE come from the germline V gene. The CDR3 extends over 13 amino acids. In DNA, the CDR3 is TGTGCCAGCAGCTCTAGGGGGCCCTACGAGCAGTACTTC. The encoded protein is CASSSRGPYEQYF.

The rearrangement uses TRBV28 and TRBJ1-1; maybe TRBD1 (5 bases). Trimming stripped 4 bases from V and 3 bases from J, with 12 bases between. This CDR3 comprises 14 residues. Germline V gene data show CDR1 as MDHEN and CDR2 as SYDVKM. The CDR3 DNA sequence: TGTGCCAGCAGTTCCCGGGGGTTGGACACTGAAGCTTTCTTT. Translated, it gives CASSSRGLDTEAFF.

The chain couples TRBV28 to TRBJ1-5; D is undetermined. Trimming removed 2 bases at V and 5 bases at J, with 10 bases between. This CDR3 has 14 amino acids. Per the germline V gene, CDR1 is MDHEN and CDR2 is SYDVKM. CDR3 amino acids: CASSLIVGDQPQHF. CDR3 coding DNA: TGTGCCAGCAGTTTAATAGTTGGGGATCAGCCCCAGCATTTT.

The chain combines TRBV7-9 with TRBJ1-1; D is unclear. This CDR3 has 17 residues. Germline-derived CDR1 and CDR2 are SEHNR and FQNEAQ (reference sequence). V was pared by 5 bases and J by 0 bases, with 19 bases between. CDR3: CASSHGFNNYMNTEAFF. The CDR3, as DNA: TGTGCCAGCAGCCACGGATTTAACAATTACATGAACACTGAAGCTTTCTTT.